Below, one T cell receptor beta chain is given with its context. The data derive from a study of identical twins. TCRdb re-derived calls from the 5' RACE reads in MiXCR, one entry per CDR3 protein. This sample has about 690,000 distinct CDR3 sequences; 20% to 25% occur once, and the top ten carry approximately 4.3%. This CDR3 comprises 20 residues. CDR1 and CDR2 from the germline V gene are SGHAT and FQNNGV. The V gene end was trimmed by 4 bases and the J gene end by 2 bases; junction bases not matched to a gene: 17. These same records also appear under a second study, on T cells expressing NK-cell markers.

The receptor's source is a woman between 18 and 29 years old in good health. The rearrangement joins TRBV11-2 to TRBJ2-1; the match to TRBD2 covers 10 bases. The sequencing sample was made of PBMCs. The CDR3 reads CASSYPSTSGRPSPYNEQFF. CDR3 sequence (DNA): TGTGCCAGCAGCTACCCCTCGACTAGCGGGCGACCCTCACCCTACAATGAGCAGTTCTTC. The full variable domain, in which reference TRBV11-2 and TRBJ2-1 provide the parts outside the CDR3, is EAGVAQSPRYKIIEKRQSVAFWCNPISGHATLYWYQQILGQGPKLLIQFQNNGVVDDSQLPKDRFSAERLKGVDSTLKIQPAKLEDSAVYLCASSYPSTSGRPSPYNEQFFGPGTRLTVL.